The clone carrying this T cell receptor (beta chain) was counted a few times. Its antigen is still unknown. Sequencing of DNA taken from cultured CD4+ T cells relied on the Oncomine TCR Beta short-read assay. Extraction of genomic DNA was performed on cultured CD4+ T cells. A single record per CDR3 protein comes from TCRdb applying MiXCR to the PCR reads. The sample lists more than 8,500 distinct CDR3 sequences; under 45% were seen once. This entry comes from a study of vaccination and CD4 T cells after COVID-19. The wider study: Samples after vaccination came a median 72 days past dose two, ranging 14 to 241. Control cultures received a CEFX pool, an HIV-1 Nef pool, or no peptide.

Sample treatment: approximately nine-day PBMC culture with coronavirus spike peptide pools or control peptides (ViraFEST assay). One should note that the unexposed donor's CD4+ T cells were collected before the COVID-19 pandemic (2011-2018). Fresh IL-2 medium was used to replace half of the medium on days 3 and 7. Study conclusions and caveats: In convalescent patients, a median approximately 86% of reactive clones appeared only post-vaccination.

This CDR3 comprises 15 residues. V was shortened by 7 bases and J by 0 bases, with 13 bases between the two germline ends. Germline V gives CDR1 MDHEN, CDR2 SYDVKM. The V call is TRBV28, the J call TRBJ1-5; D remains unclear. The sequence derives from a human donor in good health. The sample consisted of CD4+ T cells from blood, cultured in vitro. CDR3 sequence (DNA): TGTGCCAGCACCCTAGGGAGACATAGCAATCAGCCCCAGCATTTT. It translates to CASTLGRHSNQPQHF.